This T cell receptor (beta chain) appears in the sequencing data of a study of T-cell memory formation after mild COVID-19. Study overall: TCR clusters showed largely donor specificity. Points from the study as a whole: The finding that pre-infection memory included some responding clones suggested that cross-reactive memory joined. Of the contracting clones, CD4+ ones lay mainly in CM and EM, and CD8+ ones in EMRA. Second-wave clones reaching peak frequency on day 37 lacked confirmed SARS-CoV-2 specificity.

This clonotype has only a few counts. Antigen specificity is unknown. The CDR3 has 14 residues. Deletions cut 5 bases from V and 2 bases from J, with 12 bases between. Germline CDR1 is LNHDA and CDR2 is SQIVND (reference sequence). TCRdb recomputed calls from the 5' RACE reads with MiXCR, one row per CDR3 protein. The sample consists of 300,000 to 350,000 distinct CDR3 sequences, approximately 19% of them appearing once. The chain joins TRBV19 to TRBJ1-1; no definite D call. The clonotype was recovered from a man aged 18 to 29 who had mild COVID-19 (a few samples of this study predate the infection). Cell type and time point are not known. Input material: PBMCs or a T cell subset sorted from them (not recorded which). As DNA, the CDR3 is TGTGCCAGTAGTCCCCTGAAGGGTAACACTGAAGCTTTCTTT. The encoded protein is CASSPLKGNTEAFF. Full variable domain (rest looked up from reference TRBV19 and TRBJ1-1): DGGITQSPKYLFRKEGQNVTLSCEQNLNHDAMYWYRQDPGQGLRLIYYSQIVNDFQKGDIAEGYSVSREKKESFPLTVTSAQKNPTAFYLCASSPLKGNTEAFFGQGTRLTVV.